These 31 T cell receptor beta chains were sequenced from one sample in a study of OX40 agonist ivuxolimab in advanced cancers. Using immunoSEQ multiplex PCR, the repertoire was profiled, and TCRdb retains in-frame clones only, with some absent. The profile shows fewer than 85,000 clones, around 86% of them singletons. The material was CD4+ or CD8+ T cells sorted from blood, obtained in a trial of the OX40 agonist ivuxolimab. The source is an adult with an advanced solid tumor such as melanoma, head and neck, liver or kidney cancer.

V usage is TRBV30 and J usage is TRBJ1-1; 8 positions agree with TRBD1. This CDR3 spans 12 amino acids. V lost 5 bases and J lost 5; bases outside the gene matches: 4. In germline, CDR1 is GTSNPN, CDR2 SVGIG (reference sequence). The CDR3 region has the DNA TGTGCCTGGGGACAGGGAGGGACTGAAGCTTTCTTT. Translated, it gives CAWGQGGTEAFF.

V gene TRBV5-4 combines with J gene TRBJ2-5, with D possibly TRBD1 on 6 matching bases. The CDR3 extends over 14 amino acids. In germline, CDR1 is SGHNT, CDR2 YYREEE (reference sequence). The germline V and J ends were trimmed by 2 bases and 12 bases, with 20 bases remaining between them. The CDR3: CASSFQGKASLEYF. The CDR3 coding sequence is TGTGCCAGCAGCTTCCAGGGGAAAGCCTCCCTTGAGTACTTC.

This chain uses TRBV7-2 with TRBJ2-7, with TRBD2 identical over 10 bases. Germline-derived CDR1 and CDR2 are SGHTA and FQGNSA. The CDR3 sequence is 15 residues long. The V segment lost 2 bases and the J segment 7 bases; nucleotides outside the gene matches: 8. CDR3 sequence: CASSLILAGEGEQYF. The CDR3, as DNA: TGTGCCAGCAGCTTAATCCTAGCGGGAGAAGGGGAGCAGTACTTC.

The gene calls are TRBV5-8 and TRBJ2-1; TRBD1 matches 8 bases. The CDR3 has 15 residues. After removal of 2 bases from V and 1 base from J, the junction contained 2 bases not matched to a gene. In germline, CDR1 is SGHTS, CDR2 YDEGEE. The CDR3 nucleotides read TGTGCCAGCAGCTTTTACAGGGGGTCCTACAATGAGCAGTTCTTC. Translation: CASSFYRGSYNEQFF.

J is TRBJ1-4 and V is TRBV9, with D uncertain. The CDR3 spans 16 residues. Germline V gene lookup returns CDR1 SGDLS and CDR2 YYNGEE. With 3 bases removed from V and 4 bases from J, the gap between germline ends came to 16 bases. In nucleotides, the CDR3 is TGTGCCAGCAGCGCGATGGGGTCCCGTAGTAATGAAAAACTGTTTTTT. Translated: CASSAMGSRSNEKLFF.

The CDR3 region is CASRRTGLNTEAFF. The CDR3 DNA reads TGTGCCAGCAGGCGGACAGGGCTGAACACTGAAGCTTTCTTT. The chain uses TRBV6-5 and TRBJ1-1; 8 nucleotides align to TRBD1. The J segment lost 0 bases and the V segment lost 6 bases, leaving 3 bases of the junction unmatched. There are 14 residues in the CDR3. Germline values: CDR1 MNHEY, CDR2 SVGAGI.

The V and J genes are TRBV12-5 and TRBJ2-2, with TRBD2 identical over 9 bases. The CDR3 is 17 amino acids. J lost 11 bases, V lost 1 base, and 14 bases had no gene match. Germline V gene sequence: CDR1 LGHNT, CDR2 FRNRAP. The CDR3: CASGLAQGIRGGVELFF. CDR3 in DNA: TGTGCTAGTGGTTTGGCCCAGGGTATCCGCGGGGGGGTAGAGCTGTTTTTT.

CDR3 sequence: CASRQQPYEQYF. DNA of the CDR3: TGTGCCAGCAGGCAACAGCCCTACGAGCAGTACTTC. The chain has TRBV27 and TRBJ2-7; D uncertain. The CDR3 is made up of 12 amino acids. Germline-derived CDR1 and CDR2 are MNHEY and SMNVEV (reference sequence). The V end was cut by 6 bases, the J end by 2 bases, with 8 bases between.

CDR3 sequence reads: CASSLGTEGVYGYTF. The CDR3 region has the DNA TGTGCCAGCAGCCTCGGGACCGAGGGCGTCTATGGCTACACCTTC. J is TRBJ1-2 and V is TRBV11-1; D possibly corresponds to TRBD1 (5 bases). V lost 5 bases to trimming and J lost 4 bases, with 17 bases between them. Germline V gene data show CDR1 as SGHAT and CDR2 as FQDESV (reference sequence). The CDR3 extends over 15 amino acids.

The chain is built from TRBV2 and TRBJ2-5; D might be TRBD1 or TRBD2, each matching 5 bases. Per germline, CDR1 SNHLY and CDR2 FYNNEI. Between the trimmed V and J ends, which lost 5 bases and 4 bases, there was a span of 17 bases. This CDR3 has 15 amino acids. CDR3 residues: CASSSLGVLGETQYF. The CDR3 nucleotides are TGTGCCAGCAGTAGTTTGGGGGTACTCGGAGAGACCCAGTACTTC.

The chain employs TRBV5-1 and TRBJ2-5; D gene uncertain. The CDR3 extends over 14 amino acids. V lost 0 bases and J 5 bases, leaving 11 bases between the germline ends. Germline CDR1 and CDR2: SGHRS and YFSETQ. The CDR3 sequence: CASSLGTRKETQYF. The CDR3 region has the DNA TGCGCCAGCAGCTTGGGTACCAGGAAGGAGACCCAGTACTTC.

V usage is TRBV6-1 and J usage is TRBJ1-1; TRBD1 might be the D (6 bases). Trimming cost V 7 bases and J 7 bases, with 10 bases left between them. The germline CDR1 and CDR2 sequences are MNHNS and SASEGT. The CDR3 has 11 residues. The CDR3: CASNGQNEAFF. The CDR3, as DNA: TGTGCCAGCAATGGACAGAATGAAGCTTTCTTT.

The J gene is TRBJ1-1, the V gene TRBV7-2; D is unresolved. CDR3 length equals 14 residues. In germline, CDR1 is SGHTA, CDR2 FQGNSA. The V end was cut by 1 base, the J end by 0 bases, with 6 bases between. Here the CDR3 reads CASSLDIMNTEAFF. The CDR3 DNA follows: TGTGCCAGCAGCTTAGACATAATGAACACTGAAGCTTTCTTT.

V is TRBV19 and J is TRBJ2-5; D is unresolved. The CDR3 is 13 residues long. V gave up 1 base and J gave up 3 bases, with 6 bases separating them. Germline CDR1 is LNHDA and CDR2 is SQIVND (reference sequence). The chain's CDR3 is CASSIGAEETQYF. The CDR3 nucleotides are TGTGCCAGTAGTATAGGGGCAGAAGAGACCCAGTACTTC. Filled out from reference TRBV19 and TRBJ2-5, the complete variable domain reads DGGITQSPKYLFRKEGQNVTLSCEQNLNHDAMYWYRQDPGQGLRLIYYSQIVNDFQKGDIAEGYSVSREKKESFPLTVTSAQKNPTAFYLCASSIGAEETQYFGPGTRLLVL.

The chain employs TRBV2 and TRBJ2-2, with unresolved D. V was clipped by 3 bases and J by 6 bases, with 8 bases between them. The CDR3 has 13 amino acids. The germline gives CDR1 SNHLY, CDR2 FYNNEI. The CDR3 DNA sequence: TGTGCCAGCAGTGAGAGTCAACCCGGGGAGCTGTTTTTT. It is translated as CASSESQPGELFF.

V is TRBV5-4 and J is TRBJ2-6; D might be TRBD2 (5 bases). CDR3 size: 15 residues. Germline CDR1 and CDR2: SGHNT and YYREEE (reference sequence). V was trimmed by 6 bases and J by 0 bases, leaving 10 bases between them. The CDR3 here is CASTIGLSGANVLTF. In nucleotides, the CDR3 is TGTGCCAGCACCATTGGACTCTCTGGGGCCAACGTCCTGACTTTC. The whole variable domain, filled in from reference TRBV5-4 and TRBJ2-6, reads ETGVTQSPTHLIKTRGQQVTLRCSSQSGHNTVSWYQQALGQGPQFIFQYYREEENGRGNFPPRFSGLQFPNYSSELNVNALELDDSALYLCASTIGLSGANVLTFGAGSRLTVL.

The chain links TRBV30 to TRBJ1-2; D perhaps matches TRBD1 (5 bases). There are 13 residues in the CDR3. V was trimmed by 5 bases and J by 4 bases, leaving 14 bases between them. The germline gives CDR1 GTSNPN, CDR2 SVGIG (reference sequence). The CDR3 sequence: CAWRDPPGYGYTF. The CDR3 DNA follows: TGTGCCTGGCGGGACCCACCCGGCTATGGCTACACCTTC. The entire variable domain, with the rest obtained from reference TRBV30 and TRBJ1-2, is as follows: SQTIHQWPATLVQPVGSPLSLECTVEGTSNPNLYWYRQAAGRGLQLLFYSVGIGQISSEVPQNLSASRPQDRQFILSSKKLLLSDSGFYLCAWRDPPGYGYTFGSGTRLTVV.

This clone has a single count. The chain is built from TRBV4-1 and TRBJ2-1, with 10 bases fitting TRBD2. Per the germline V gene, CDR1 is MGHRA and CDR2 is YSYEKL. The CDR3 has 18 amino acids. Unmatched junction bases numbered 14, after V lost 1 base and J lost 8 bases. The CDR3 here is CASSQVDMGLARKDEQFF. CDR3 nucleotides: TGCGCCAGCAGCCAAGTGGACATGGGACTAGCGAGAAAGGATGAGCAGTTCTTC.

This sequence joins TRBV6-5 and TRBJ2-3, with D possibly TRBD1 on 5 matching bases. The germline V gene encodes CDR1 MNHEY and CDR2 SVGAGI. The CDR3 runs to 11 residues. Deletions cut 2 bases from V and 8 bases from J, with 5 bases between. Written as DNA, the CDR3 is TGTGCCAGCAGTTACAGGGGTACGCAGTATTTT. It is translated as CASSYRGTQYF.

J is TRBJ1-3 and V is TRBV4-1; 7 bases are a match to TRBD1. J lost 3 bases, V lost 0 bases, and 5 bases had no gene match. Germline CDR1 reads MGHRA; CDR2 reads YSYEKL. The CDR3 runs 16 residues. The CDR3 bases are TGCGCCAGCAGCCAAGAGGGCAGGGGGAGTGGAAACACCATATATTTT. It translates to CASSQEGRGSGNTIYF.

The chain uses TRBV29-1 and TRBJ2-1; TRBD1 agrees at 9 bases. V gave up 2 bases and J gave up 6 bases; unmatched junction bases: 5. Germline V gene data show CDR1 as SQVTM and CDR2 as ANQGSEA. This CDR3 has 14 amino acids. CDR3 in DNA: TGCAGCGTTGAACACAGGGGGCTAGGCAATGAGCAGTTCTTC. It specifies CSVEHRGLGNEQFF.

DNA for the CDR3: TGTGCCAGCAACTCCGGGACTTCGAACACTGAAGCTTTCTTT. This sequence encodes CASNSGTSNTEAFF. V is TRBV9 and J is TRBJ1-1; possibly TRBD1 for D (5 bases). Germline-derived CDR1 and CDR2 are SGDLS and YYNGEE. V dropped 6 bases and J dropped 1 base, with 13 bases sitting between them. CDR3 length: 14 residues. Combining the CDR3 with reference TRBV9 and TRBJ1-1 gives the whole variable domain DSGVTQTPKHLITATGQRVTLRCSPRSGDLSVYWYQQSLDQGLQFLIQYYNGEERAKGNILERFSAQQFPDLHSELNLSSLELGDSALYFCASNSGTSNTEAFFGQGTRLTVV.

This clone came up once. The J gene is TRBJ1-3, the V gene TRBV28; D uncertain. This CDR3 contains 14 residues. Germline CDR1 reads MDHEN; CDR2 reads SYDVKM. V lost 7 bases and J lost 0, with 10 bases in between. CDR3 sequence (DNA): TGTGCCAGCATCCCACACAGCTCTGGAAACACCATATATTTT. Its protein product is CASIPHSSGNTIYF.

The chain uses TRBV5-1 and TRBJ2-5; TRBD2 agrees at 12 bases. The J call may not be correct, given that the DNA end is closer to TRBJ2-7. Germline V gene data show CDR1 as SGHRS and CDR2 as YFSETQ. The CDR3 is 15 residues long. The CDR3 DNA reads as TGCGCCAGCAGCACGGGACTAGCGGGTCCCTACGAGCAGTACTTC. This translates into CASSTGLAGPYEQYF.

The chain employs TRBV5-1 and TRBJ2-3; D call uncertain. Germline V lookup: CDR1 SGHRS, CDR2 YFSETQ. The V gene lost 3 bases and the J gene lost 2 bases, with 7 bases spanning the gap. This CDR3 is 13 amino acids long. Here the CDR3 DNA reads TGCGCCAGCAGCTCAACAGTCACAGATACGCAGTATTTT. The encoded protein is CASSSTVTDTQYF.

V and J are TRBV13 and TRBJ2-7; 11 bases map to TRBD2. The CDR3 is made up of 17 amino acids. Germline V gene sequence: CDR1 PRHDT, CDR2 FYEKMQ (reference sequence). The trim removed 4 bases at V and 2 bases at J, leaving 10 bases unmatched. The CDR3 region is CASSSRRLAGKTYEQYF. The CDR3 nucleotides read TGTGCCAGCAGCTCCCGACGACTAGCGGGAAAAACCTACGAGCAGTACTTC.

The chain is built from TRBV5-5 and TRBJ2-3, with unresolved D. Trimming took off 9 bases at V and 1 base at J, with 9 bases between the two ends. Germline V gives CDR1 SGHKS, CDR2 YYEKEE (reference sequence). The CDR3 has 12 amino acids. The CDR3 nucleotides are TGTGCCACCTCCTCCCGCACAGATACGCAGTATTTT. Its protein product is CATSSRTDTQYF.

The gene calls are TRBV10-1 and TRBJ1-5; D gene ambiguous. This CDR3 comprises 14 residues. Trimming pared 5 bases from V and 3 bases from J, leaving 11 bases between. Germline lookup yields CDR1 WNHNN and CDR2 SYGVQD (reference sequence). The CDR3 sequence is CASSPEGDNQPQHF. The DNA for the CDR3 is TGCGCCAGCAGTCCCGAAGGAGACAATCAGCCCCAGCATTTT.

The CDR3 DNA follows: TGTGCCAGCAGTTTACCCAGGAGCGGCACTGAAGCTTTCTTT. It encodes CASSLPRSGTEAFF. This chain joins TRBV28 and TRBJ1-1; D is undetermined. The V gene's germline CDR1 is MDHEN and CDR2 SYDVKM. V lost 2 bases and J lost 4, with 11 bases in between. CDR3 length equals 14 residues.

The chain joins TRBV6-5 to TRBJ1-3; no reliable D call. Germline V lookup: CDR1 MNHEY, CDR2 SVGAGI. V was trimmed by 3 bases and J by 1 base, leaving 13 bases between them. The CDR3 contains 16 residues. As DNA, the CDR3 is TGTGCCAGCAGTTATGAGGGCCCCGCATCTGGAAACACCATATATTTT. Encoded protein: CASSYEGPASGNTIYF.

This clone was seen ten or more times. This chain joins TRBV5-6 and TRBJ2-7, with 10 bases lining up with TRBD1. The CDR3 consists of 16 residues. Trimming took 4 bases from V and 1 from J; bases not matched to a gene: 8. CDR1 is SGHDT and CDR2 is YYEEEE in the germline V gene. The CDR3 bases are TGTGCCAGCAGCGTACCCGGGACAGGGGTTTCCTACGAGCAGTACTTC. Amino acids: CASSVPGTGVSYEQYF. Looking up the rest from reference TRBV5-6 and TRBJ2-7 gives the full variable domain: DAGVTQSPTHLIKTRGQQVTLRCSPKSGHDTVSWYQQALGQGPQFIFQYYEEEERQRGNFPDRFSGHQFPNYSSELNVNALLLGDSALYLCASSVPGTGVSYEQYFGPGTRLTVT.